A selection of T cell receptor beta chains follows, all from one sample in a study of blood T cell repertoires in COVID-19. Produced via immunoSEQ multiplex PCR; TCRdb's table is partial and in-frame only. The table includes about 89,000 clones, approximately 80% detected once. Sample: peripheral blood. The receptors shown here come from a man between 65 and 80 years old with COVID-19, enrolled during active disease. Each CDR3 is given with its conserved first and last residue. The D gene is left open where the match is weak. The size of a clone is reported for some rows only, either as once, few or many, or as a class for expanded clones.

CDR3 protein: CASSLVAAGTLLQETQYF; CDR3 DNA: TGTGCCAGCAGCTTAGTAGCCGCCGGGACACTTCTGCAAGAGACCCAGTACTTC; D gene: .; J gene: TRBJ2-5; clone size: .; V gene: TRBV11-2
CDR3 protein: CASSQGGRQGEPQHF; CDR3 DNA: TGTGCCAGCAGCCAAGGGGGGCGGCAAGGTGAGCCCCAGCATTTT; D gene: .; J gene: TRBJ1-5; clone size: .; V gene: TRBV3-1/TRBV3-2
CDR3 protein: CASSLGQNYGYTF; CDR3 DNA: TGTGCCAGCAGCTTGGGACAGAACTATGGCTACACCTTC; D gene: TRBD1; J gene: TRBJ1-2; clone size: .; V gene: TRBV7-2
CDR3 protein: CASSPMESNQPQHF; CDR3 DNA: TGTGCCAGCTCACCAATGGAGTCAAATCAGCCCCAGCATTTT; D gene: .; J gene: TRBJ1-5; clone size: .; V gene: TRBV18
CDR3 protein: CASSMGQGAAETQYF; CDR3 DNA: TGCGCCAGCAGCATGGGACAGGGGGCCGCGGAGACCCAGTACTTC; D gene: TRBD1; J gene: TRBJ2-5; clone size: .; V gene: TRBV5-1
CDR3 protein: CASSLGAGNTIYF; CDR3 DNA: TGTGCTAGCAGCTTGGGCGCAGGAAACACCATATATTTT; D gene: .; J gene: TRBJ1-3; clone size: once; V gene: TRBV7-7
CDR3 protein: CATARTSGRGEQYF; CDR3 DNA: TGTGCCACCGCGAGGACTAGCGGGAGGGGCGAGCAGTACTTC; D gene: TRBD2; J gene: TRBJ2-7; clone size: few; V gene: TRBV6-5
CDR3 protein: CASSPPPSGDNEQFF; CDR3 DNA: TGTGCCAGCTCACCACCACCTAGCGGTGACAATGAGCAGTTCTTC; D gene: TRBD2; J gene: TRBJ2-1; clone size: once; V gene: TRBV18
CDR3 protein: CASHPLSSTDTQYF; CDR3 DNA: TGTGCCAGCCATCCTCTATCAAGCACAGATACGCAGTATTTT; D gene: .; J gene: TRBJ2-3; clone size: .; V gene: TRBV27
CDR3 protein: CSVDIQNYGYTF; CDR3 DNA: TGCAGCGTTGATATACAAAACTATGGCTACACCTTC; D gene: .; J gene: TRBJ1-2; clone size: .; V gene: TRBV29-1
CDR3 protein: CASSVRSGGAGANVLTF; CDR3 DNA: TGTGCCAGCAGTGTTCGATCAGGGGGCGCTGGGGCCAACGTCCTGACTTTC; D gene: TRBD1; J gene: TRBJ2-6; clone size: .; V gene: TRBV6-1
CDR3 protein: CASSAQDFQPQHF; CDR3 DNA: TGTGCCAGCAGCGCCCAGGACTTTCAGCCCCAGCATTTT; D gene: .; J gene: TRBJ1-5; clone size: .; V gene: TRBV9
CDR3 protein: CASSESSRQPSTYEQYF; CDR3 DNA: TGCGCCAGCAGTGAGTCTTCCAGACAGCCGTCCACCTACGAGCAGTACTTC; D gene: .; J gene: TRBJ2-7; clone size: many; V gene: TRBV10-1
CDR3 protein: CASSEWGVNTEAFF; CDR3 DNA: TGTGCCAGCAGTGAATGGGGGGTGAACACTGAAGCTTTCTTT; D gene: .; J gene: TRBJ1-1; clone size: few; V gene: TRBV25-1
CDR3 protein: CASSEYRTGVTEAFF; CDR3 DNA: TGTGCCAGCAGTGAATATCGGACAGGGGTGACTGAAGCTTTCTTT; D gene: TRBD1; J gene: TRBJ1-1; clone size: .; V gene: TRBV25-1
CDR3 protein: CASSLQGHYGYTF; CDR3 DNA: TGTGCCAGCAGTTTACAGGGTCACTATGGCTACACCTTC; D gene: .; J gene: TRBJ1-2; clone size: .; V gene: TRBV27
CDR3 protein: CASSPGQGQETQYF; CDR3 DNA: TGTGCCAGCAGCCCGGGACAGGGTCAAGAGACCCAGTACTTC; D gene: TRBD1; J gene: TRBJ2-5; clone size: few; V gene: TRBV11-3
CDR3 protein: CASTEGVPDTQYF; CDR3 DNA: TGTGCCAGCACCGAGGGGGTCCCAGATACGCAGTATTTT; D gene: .; J gene: TRBJ2-3; clone size: .; V gene: TRBV2
CDR3 protein: CASKKRDSTGANVLTF; CDR3 DNA: TGTGCCAGCAAGAAGAGGGATTCCACTGGGGCCAACGTCCTGACTTTC; D gene: .; J gene: TRBJ2-6; clone size: .; V gene: TRBV9
CDR3 protein: CASSPSRLSGANVLTF; CDR3 DNA: TGTGCCAGCAGCCCGAGCAGGCTCTCTGGGGCCAACGTCCTGACTTTC; D gene: .; J gene: TRBJ2-6; clone size: .; V gene: TRBV13
CDR3 protein: CASSPRGTENSYNSPLHF; CDR3 DNA: TGTGCCAGCAGCCCCAGAGGGACAGAAAACTCCTATAATTCACCCCTCCACTTT; D gene: TRBD1; J gene: TRBJ1-6; clone size: .; V gene: TRBV7-2
CDR3 protein: CASSKNRVAKNIQYF; CDR3 DNA: TGTGCCAGCAGTAAAAACAGGGTAGCCAAAAACATTCAGTACTTC; D gene: .; J gene: TRBJ2-4; clone size: few; V gene: TRBV27
CDR3 protein: CASSGPGDSPLHF; CDR3 DNA: TGTGCCAGCAGCGGCCCGGGGGACTCACCCCTCCACTTT; D gene: .; J gene: TRBJ1-6; clone size: once; V gene: TRBV11-2
CDR3 protein: CASREQALSNQPQHF; CDR3 DNA: TGTGCCAGCAGGGAACAGGCTCTTAGCAATCAGCCCCAGCATTTT; D gene: .; J gene: TRBJ1-5; clone size: few; V gene: TRBV7-2
CDR3 protein: CASSYDSLTQYF; CDR3 DNA: TGTGCCAGCAGTTACGACAGCCTTACACAGTATTTT; D gene: .; J gene: TRBJ2-3; clone size: .; V gene: TRBV6-6
CDR3 protein: CASSVGLRSGANVLTF; CDR3 DNA: TGTGCCAGTAGTGTGGGACTCCGATCCGGGGCCAACGTCCTGACTTTC; D gene: .; J gene: TRBJ2-6; clone size: once; V gene: TRBV19
CDR3 protein: CASSLPGQTYEQYF; CDR3 DNA: TGTGCCAGCAGCCTTCCGGGACAGACCTACGAGCAGTACTTC; D gene: TRBD1; J gene: TRBJ2-7; clone size: .; V gene: TRBV6-5
CDR3 protein: CATSTEMGGITDTQYF; CDR3 DNA: TGTGCCACCAGCACCGAAATGGGAGGAATCACAGATACGCAGTATTTT; D gene: .; J gene: TRBJ2-3; clone size: .; V gene: TRBV15
CDR3 protein: CASSPAGSTDTQYF; CDR3 DNA: TGTGCCAGCAGCCCTGCGGGCAGCACAGATACGCAGTATTTT; D gene: .; J gene: TRBJ2-3; clone size: .; V gene: TRBV7-2
CDR3 protein: CASSLLQGDSPLHF; CDR3 DNA: TGTGCCAGCAGCCTCTTACAGGGGGACTCACCCCTCCACTTT; D gene: TRBD1; J gene: TRBJ1-6; clone size: .; V gene: TRBV6-6
CDR3 protein: CASSGSGDEKLFF; CDR3 DNA: TGTGCCAGCAGCGGGTCCGGGGATGAAAAACTGTTTTTT; D gene: .; J gene: TRBJ1-4; clone size: .; V gene: TRBV7-9
CDR3 protein: CASRYRGGTTEAFF; CDR3 DNA: TGTGCCAGCAGATACAGGGGGGGGACCACTGAAGCTTTCTTT; D gene: TRBD1; J gene: TRBJ1-1; clone size: .; V gene: TRBV28
CDR3 protein: CASSLIGQGNEKLFF; CDR3 DNA: TGTGCCAGCAGTCTGATCGGACAGGGAAACGAAAAACTGTTTTTT; D gene: TRBD1; J gene: TRBJ1-4; clone size: .; V gene: TRBV28
CDR3 protein: CAISESLDRVKEQPQHF; CDR3 DNA: TGTGCCATCAGTGAGTCCTTAGACAGGGTTAAAGAACAGCCCCAGCATTTT; D gene: TRBD1; J gene: TRBJ1-5; clone size: .; V gene: TRBV10-3
CDR3 protein: CASSQDSARGYGYTF; CDR3 DNA: TGTGCCAGCAGCCAAGATAGCGCCAGGGGCTATGGCTACACCTTC; D gene: .; J gene: TRBJ1-2; clone size: .; V gene: TRBV3-1/TRBV3-2
CDR3 protein: CASSWDRGPGANVLTF; CDR3 DNA: TGTGCCAGCAGCTGGGACAGGGGGCCTGGGGCCAACGTCCTGACTTTC; D gene: TRBD1; J gene: TRBJ2-6; clone size: .; V gene: TRBV5-6
CDR3 protein: CASSLLREPQHF; CDR3 DNA: TGTGCCAGCAGTTTATTGAGGGAGCCCCAGCATTTT; D gene: .; J gene: TRBJ1-5; clone size: .; V gene: TRBV28
CDR3 protein: CASSQDLGRVDTEAFF; CDR3 DNA: TGTGCCAGCAGCCAAGATCTGGGCAGGGTGGACACTGAAGCTTTCTTT; D gene: .; J gene: TRBJ1-1; clone size: .; V gene: TRBV4-2
CDR3 protein: CSVSRRTDNEQFF; CDR3 DNA: TGCAGCGTGTCGAGGCGGACAGACAATGAGCAGTTCTTC; D gene: .; J gene: TRBJ2-1; clone size: .; V gene: TRBV29-1
CDR3 protein: CASHSGGEAFF; CDR3 DNA: TGTGCCAGCCATTCAGGGGGTGAAGCTTTCTTT; D gene: TRBD1; J gene: TRBJ1-1; clone size: .; V gene: TRBV28
CDR3 protein: CASLNRDGSNQPQHF; CDR3 DNA: TGTGCCAGCCTGAACAGGGATGGGAGCAATCAGCCCCAGCATTTT; D gene: .; J gene: TRBJ1-5; clone size: .; V gene: TRBV19
CDR3 protein: CASSLIAGVYEQYF; CDR3 DNA: TGTGCCAGCAGTTTAATAGCGGGAGTATACGAGCAGTACTTC; D gene: TRBD2; J gene: TRBJ2-7; clone size: .; V gene: TRBV7-2
CDR3 protein: CAISGSREVGGANVLTF; CDR3 DNA: TGTGCCATCAGTGGGTCGCGGGAGGTAGGTGGGGCCAACGTCCTGACTTTC; D gene: TRBD2; J gene: TRBJ2-6; clone size: many; V gene: TRBV10-3
CDR3 protein: CASSKQGNHEQFF; CDR3 DNA: TGTGCCAGCAGTAAACAGGGGAACCATGAGCAGTTCTTC; D gene: TRBD1; J gene: TRBJ2-1; clone size: .; V gene: TRBV28
CDR3 protein: CASSDRDRVAYTF; CDR3 DNA: TGTGCCAGCAGCGACCGGGACAGGGTAGCCTACACCTTC; D gene: TRBD1; J gene: TRBJ1-2; clone size: once; V gene: TRBV9
CDR3 protein: CATSRDLGAGYGYTF; CDR3 DNA: TGTGCCACCAGCAGAGATTTGGGGGCCGGCTATGGCTACACCTTC; D gene: .; J gene: TRBJ1-2; clone size: once; V gene: TRBV15
CDR3 protein: CASSPSHRQGAEGYTF; CDR3 DNA: TGTGCCAGCTCACCCAGTCACCGGCAGGGTGCGGAAGGCTACACCTTC; D gene: .; J gene: TRBJ1-2; clone size: .; V gene: TRBV18
CDR3 protein: CASSFLIQGGGGDTQYF; CDR3 DNA: TGTGCCAGCAGTTTTCTTATTCAAGGCGGGGGCGGGGATACGCAGTATTTT; D gene: .; J gene: TRBJ2-3; clone size: .; V gene: TRBV27
CDR3 protein: CSMASGSWGETQYF; CDR3 DNA: TGCAGTATGGCTAGCGGGAGTTGGGGGGAGACCCAGTACTTC; D gene: TRBD2; J gene: TRBJ2-5; clone size: .; V gene: TRBV29-1
CDR3 protein: CASSVAGETEAFF; CDR3 DNA: TGTGCCAGCAGTGTGGCAGGGGAGACTGAAGCTTTCTTT; D gene: .; J gene: TRBJ1-1; clone size: .; V gene: TRBV2
CDR3 protein: CASSPAGGNYEQYF; CDR3 DNA: TGTGCCAGCTCACCAGCGGGGGGGAACTACGAGCAGTACTTC; D gene: TRBD2; J gene: TRBJ2-7; clone size: few; V gene: TRBV18
CDR3 protein: CASSLLTDKGETQYF; CDR3 DNA: TGTGCCAGCTCACTACTTACGGACAAGGGGGAGACCCAGTACTTC; D gene: .; J gene: TRBJ2-5; clone size: .; V gene: TRBV18
CDR3 protein: CASSPTGVAGTDTQYF; CDR3 DNA: TGTGCCAGCAGCCCGACAGGGGTAGCAGGCACAGATACGCAGTATTTT; D gene: TRBD1; J gene: TRBJ2-3; clone size: .; V gene: TRBV3-1/TRBV3-2
CDR3 protein: CAIKGTSEADTQYF; CDR3 DNA: TGTGCCATCAAAGGGACTAGCGAAGCAGATACGCAGTATTTT; D gene: TRBD2; J gene: TRBJ2-3; clone size: few; V gene: TRBV10-3
CDR3 protein: CASTFPQEGRAFF; CDR3 DNA: TGTGCCAGCACCTTTCCTCAGGAGGGGAGAGCTTTCTTT; D gene: .; J gene: TRBJ1-1; clone size: .; V gene: TRBV28
CDR3 protein: CASSRPGANEKLFF; CDR3 DNA: TGTGCCAGCAGCCGGCCCGGGGCTAATGAAAAACTGTTTTTT; D gene: .; J gene: TRBJ1-4; clone size: .; V gene: TRBV3-1/TRBV3-2
CDR3 protein: CASTIGRTGVNEQFF; CDR3 DNA: TGTGCCAGCACCATCGGCCGGACAGGGGTCAATGAGCAGTTCTTC; D gene: TRBD1; J gene: TRBJ2-1; clone size: .; V gene: TRBV6-6
CDR3 protein: CASTHGGSNQPQHF; CDR3 DNA: TGTGCCAGCACTCATGGTGGCAGCAATCAGCCCCAGCATTTT; D gene: .; J gene: TRBJ1-5; clone size: .; V gene: TRBV28